This passage covers 4 T cell receptor beta chains from one sample sequenced in a study. TCRdb reanalysed the 5' RACE reads using MiXCR and keeps one entry per CDR3 protein. This sample has around 30,000 distinct CDR3 sequences, with roughly 27% found just once. Cells sorted as Tregs were CD4+, CD25+ and CD127-/low. The sequenced sample consisted of tumor-infiltrating Tregs sorted from the breast tumor. These TCRs come from a female donor with breast cancer.

At least ten counts were recorded for this clonotype. The chain is built from TRBV12-3 or TRBV12-4 and TRBJ2-1, with a possible D match to TRBD2 (6 bases). Trimming took off 0 bases at V and 10 bases at J, with 13 bases between the two ends. The CDR3 is made up of 14 amino acids. The CDR3 nucleotides read TGTGCCAGCAGTTTAGCGGGAGCGGGCTGGGAGCAGTTCTTC. Its protein product is CASSLAGAGWEQFF.

This clonotype was recorded a few times. This sequence may be a read error, since a much larger clone differs from it by one base. The rearrangement joins TRBV7-3 to TRBJ2-1; D uncertain. With 1 base removed from V and 6 bases from J, the gap between germline ends came to 16 bases. This CDR3 is built from 16 residues. CDR1 and CDR2 from the germline V gene are SGHTA and FQGTGA. In DNA, the CDR3 is TGTGCCAGCAGCTTAAATCCCAAAGGTGGGGTCAATGAGCAGTTCTTC. Its protein product is CASSLNPKGGVNEQFF. Variable domain in full (rest from reference TRBV7-3 and TRBJ2-1): GAGVSQTPSNKVTEKGKYVELRCDPISGHTALYWYRQSLGQGPEFLIYFQGTGAADDSGLPNDRFFAVRPEGSVSTLKIQRTERGDSAVYLCASSLNPKGGVNEQFFGPGTRLTVL.

This clonotype has a handful of counts. The chain recombines TRBV7-9 with TRBJ1-2, with 9 bases matching TRBD1. V lost 4 bases to trimming and J lost 7 bases; unmatched junction nucleotides: 4. In germline, CDR1 is SEHNR, CDR2 FQNEAQ (reference sequence). This CDR3 comprises 13 residues. As DNA, the CDR3 is TGTGCCAGCAGCTCCGGGACAGGGAGTGGCTACACCTTC. It translates to CASSSGTGSGYTF.

The V gene is TRBV21-1, the J gene TRBJ2-3; the table calls TRBD2, which could not be checked here. TRBV21-1 is flagged as a pseudogene. The CDR3 extends over 14 amino acids. The DNA of the CDR3 is TGTGCCAGCAGCAAACGACCGCTTACAGATACGCAGTATTTT. Translating it yields CASSKRPLTDTQYF.